The 23 T cell receptor beta chains below come from one sample, sequenced in a study of early T cells in non-severe SARS-CoV-2 infection. From the 5' RACE reads, TCRdb called clonotypes with MiXCR, one entry per CDR3 protein. The data show some 58,000 distinct CDR3 sequences, 11% seen once. The source material was whole blood, sampled at baseline. These receptors all come from an adult who was a healthcare worker with PCR-confirmed SARS-CoV-2 infection or an uninfected control (not recorded which).

This clonotype was found a few times. The J gene is TRBJ2-1, the V gene TRBV4-3, with D perhaps TRBD1 (6 bases). Trimming removed 0 bases from V and 7 bases from J, with 10 bases in between. Germline CDR1 and CDR2: LGHNA and YSLEER. The CDR3 is 14 residues long. Written as DNA, the CDR3 is TGCGCCAGCAGCCAAGAACAGGGAAGGAATGAGCAGTTCTTC. Protein product: CASSQEQGRNEQFF.

V is TRBV12-3 or TRBV12-4 and J is TRBJ2-1; 12 bases line up with TRBD2. The V segment lost 6 bases and the J segment 5 bases; nucleotides outside the gene matches: 2. CDR3 length: 14 amino acids. Here the CDR3 DNA reads TGTGCCAGCAGAAGGACTAGCGGGGACAATGAGCAGTTCTTC. Amino acids: CASRRTSGDNEQFF.

V and J are TRBV4-1 and TRBJ1-4; perhaps TRBD1 as D (5 bases). Germline CDR1 reads MGHRA; CDR2 reads YSYEKL. V was cut by 3 bases and J by 5 bases, with 13 bases left in between. The CDR3 has 15 residues. The CDR3 coding sequence is TGCGCCAGCAGCCATTATGGGACCCCGAATGAAAAACTGTTTTTT. This sequence encodes CASSHYGTPNEKLFF.

This clonotype occurred a few times. The chain combines TRBV20-1 with TRBJ2-1; no clear D gene. The CDR3 runs to 12 residues. V was pared by 3 bases and J by 8 bases, with 11 bases between. From germline, CDR1 is DFQATT and CDR2 SNEGSKA (reference sequence). The CDR3 DNA sequence: TGCAGTGCTAGCTTTGTCGGGTATGAGCAGTTCTTC. It yields the protein CSASFVGYEQFF.

At least ten counts were recorded for this clonotype. The rearrangement joins TRBV7-2 to TRBJ2-5; D is possibly TRBD2 (6 bases). V was trimmed by 5 bases and J by 5 bases, leaving 24 bases between them. The CDR3 loop spans 17 amino acids. CDR1 is SGHTA, CDR2 FQGNSA, per germline. CDR3: CASSMALAGRWTETQYF. CDR3 sequence (DNA): TGTGCCAGCAGCATGGCCCTAGCAGGGAGGTGGACGGAGACCCAGTACTTC.

This sequence joins TRBV7-6 and TRBJ2-6; D not resolved. Deletions cut 2 bases from V and 0 bases from J, with 8 bases between. Germline V gene data show CDR1 as SGHVS and CDR2 as FNYEAQ. The CDR3 is made up of 16 amino acids. The CDR3 loop is CASSLYTGSGANVLTF. The CDR3 DNA is TGTGCCAGCAGCTTATATACGGGCTCTGGGGCCAACGTCCTGACTTTC.

The J gene is TRBJ2-7, the V gene TRBV7-8, with 8 bases aligning to TRBD1. J lost 2 bases, V lost 1 base, and 13 bases had no gene match. CDR1 and CDR2 (germline): SGHVS, FQNEAQ. The CDR3 loop spans 18 amino acids. CDR3 protein: CASSLVRRGRDNPYEQYF. CDR3 coding DNA: TGTGCCAGCAGCTTAGTACGCAGGGGGCGCGATAACCCCTACGAGCAGTACTTC.

The chain links TRBV20-1 to TRBJ2-7, with 7 bases lining up with TRBD1. The CDR3 is 13 amino acids. Trimming removed 6 bases from V and 2 bases from J; junction bases left unmatched: 7. Germline V gene data show CDR1 as DFQATT and CDR2 as SNEGSKA (reference sequence). The CDR3 DNA sequence: TGCAGTGCCAAACAGGGGACGGCCTACGAGCAGTACTTC. This encodes CSAKQGTAYEQYF.

The CDR3 region is CVSDLDRGHTEAFF. The CDR3 DNA follows: TGCGTGTCCGATTTAGACAGGGGGCACACTGAAGCTTTCTTT. This chain links TRBV20-1 with TRBJ1-1; the match to TRBD1 covers 10 bases. In germline, CDR1 is DFQATT, CDR2 SNEGSKA (reference sequence). The CDR3 covers 14 residues.

This sequence joins TRBV7-9 and TRBJ2-1; the D call may be TRBD1 or TRBD2 (5 bases each). The CDR3 covers 13 residues. Germline assignment: CDR1 SEHNR and CDR2 FQNEAQ (reference sequence). V dropped 4 bases and J dropped 14 bases, with 18 bases sitting between them. The CDR3 loop is CASSSSSGTTKFF. The DNA of the CDR3 is TGTGCCAGCAGCTCTTCGTCCGGGACGACTAAGTTCTTC. The full variable domain, with the rest looked up from reference TRBV7-9 and TRBJ2-1, is DTGVSQNPRHKITKRGQNVTFRCDPISEHNRLYWYRQTLGQGPEFLTYFQNEAQLEKSRLLSDRFSAERPKGSFSTLEIQRTEQGDSAMYLCASSSSSGTTKFFGPGTRLTVL.

The V gene is TRBV6-5, the J gene TRBJ1-6; D unresolved. Trimming pared 1 base from V and 0 bases from J, leaving 7 bases between. Germline V lookup: CDR1 MNHEY, CDR2 SVGAGI. This CDR3 comprises 16 residues. The CDR3 DNA reads as TGTGCCAGCAGTTACTTCCAGAGCTCCTATAATTCACCCCTCCACTTT. Translating gives CASSYFQSSYNSPLHF.

The genes are TRBV7-2 and TRBJ2-1; D not resolved. Trimming took off 5 bases at V and 10 bases at J, with 15 bases between the two ends. This CDR3 is built from 13 residues. Germline CDR1 reads SGHTA; CDR2 reads FQGNSA. The CDR3 sequence: CASSEVAYREQFF. The CDR3, as DNA: TGTGCCAGCAGCGAAGTGGCCTATAGGGAGCAGTTCTTC.

This clonotype has just a few counts. The V gene is TRBV11-2, the J gene TRBJ2-3, with D perhaps TRBD1 or TRBD2 (7 bases each). V shed 3 bases and J shed 15 bases, with 16 bases lying between them. CDR3 size: 12 residues. The V gene's germline CDR1 is SGHAT and CDR2 FQNNGV. CDR3 DNA sequence: TGTGCCAGCAGCTTTCCAGGGGGGGCCAAATATTTT. Amino acid sequence: CASSFPGGAKYF.

The chain recombines TRBV18 with TRBJ1-1, with TRBD1 as a possible D gene (5 bases). Trimming cost V 6 bases and J 3 bases, with 17 bases left between them. Germline assignment: CDR1 KGHSH and CDR2 LQKENI. The CDR3 contains 15 residues. The CDR3 reads CASSPGTGMDTEAFF. For the CDR3, the DNA is TGTGCCAGCTCCCCTGGGACGGGGATGGACACTGAAGCTTTCTTT.

This clonotype occurred many times. The gene calls are TRBV20-1 and TRBJ2-5; weak D call: TRBD2 (6 bases). Germline loops: CDR1 DFQATT, CDR2 SNEGSKA (reference sequence). CDR3 length: 13 residues. The germline V and J ends were trimmed by 6 bases and 5 bases, with 16 bases remaining between them. The CDR3 protein is CSARVPSEETQYF. Here the CDR3 DNA reads TGCAGTGCGAGGGTACCTAGCGAGGAGACCCAGTACTTC.

The rearrangement uses TRBV6-2 or TRBV6-3 and TRBJ2-7, with 7 nucleotides matching TRBD1. CDR1 is MNHEY, CDR2 SVGEGT, per germline. This CDR3 region has 14 residues. With V trimmed by 10 bases and J by 2 bases, 11 bases remained unmatched. CDR3 region: CATLNRGITYEQYF. CDR3 DNA: TGTGCCACCCTCAACAGGGGAATCACCTACGAGCAGTACTTC.

This clonotype was found a few times. V usage is TRBV7-2 and J usage is TRBJ1-1, with TRBD1 matching over 7 bases. Germline V gives CDR1 SGHTA, CDR2 FQGNSA. The CDR3 is 13 residues long. V lost 5 bases to trimming and J lost 4 bases; unmatched junction nucleotides: 4. The CDR3 is CASSEGATTEAFF. The CDR3 DNA reads as TGTGCCAGCAGCGAGGGGGCTACCACTGAAGCTTTCTTT.

Only a few counts were recorded for this clonotype. This chain uses TRBV30 with TRBJ2-2, with 9 bases fitting TRBD1. CDR1 is GTSNPN, CDR2 SVGIG, per germline (reference sequence). This CDR3 spans 13 amino acids. The ends lost 7 bases at V and 7 bases at J; junction bases unmatched: 7. Here the CDR3 DNA reads TGTGCCTCTACGGGACAGGGTGACGGGGAGCTGTTTTTT. It translates to CASTGQGDGELFF.

This clonotype appeared a few times. The chain joins TRBV7-2 to TRBJ1-2; D possibly corresponds to TRBD1 (5 bases). Trimming removed 2 bases from V and 8 bases from J, with 12 bases in between. Germline V CDR1 and CDR2: SGHTA, FQGNSA. The CDR3 loop spans 13 amino acids. CDR3 loop: CASSLKGDRGYTF. DNA for the CDR3: TGTGCCAGCAGCTTAAAAGGGGATAGGGGCTACACCTTC.

This chain joins TRBV12-3 or TRBV12-4 and TRBJ1-3, with 7 nucleotides matching TRBD1. The CDR3 runs to 13 residues. The junction had 5 bases not matched to a gene; V was cut back by 6 bases and J by 6 bases. In DNA form, the CDR3 reads TGTGCCAGCAGCACCGGACAGGAAAACACCATATATTTT. Protein product: CASSTGQENTIYF.

Ten or more counts support this clonotype. V gene TRBV6-6 combines with J gene TRBJ1-1; D is unclear. V was cut by 3 bases and J by 5 bases, with 10 bases left in between. Germline lookup yields CDR1 MNHNY and CDR2 SVGAGI (reference sequence). There are 13 residues in the CDR3. CDR3 in DNA: TGTGCCAGCAGTTATAGAAAGAGGACTGAAGCTTTCTTT. Its protein is CASSYRKRTEAFF.

The chain couples TRBV30 to TRBJ1-3; D gene ambiguous. Germline CDR1 and CDR2: GTSNPN and SVGIG (reference sequence). The CDR3 covers 13 residues. V was trimmed by 2 bases and J by 1 base, leaving 6 bases between them. Written as DNA, the CDR3 is TGTGCCTGGAGTTTAATGTCTGGAAACACCATATATTTT. Residues: CAWSLMSGNTIYF.

This clonotype was seen a handful of times. The chain uses TRBV18 and TRBJ1-5, with D uncertain. The V and J ends lost 3 bases and 8 bases respectively, with 14 bases between them. This CDR3 region has 14 residues. The germline gives CDR1 KGHSH, CDR2 LQKENI. DNA for the CDR3: TGTGCCAGCTCACCGTCGGTGTTTAGGGAGCCCCAGCATTTT. The encoded protein is CASSPSVFREPQHF.